The sample holds one count of the clone carrying this T cell receptor beta chain. Assay used: immunoSEQ multiplex PCR; TCRdb lists only in-frame clones, some missing. This sample yields 150,000 or so clones, of which about 95% are seen a single time; less than 2% belongs to the top ten. V was shortened by 0 bases and J by 4 bases, with 11 bases between the two germline ends. CDR1 is MNHEY and CDR2 is SMNVEV in the germline V gene (reference sequence). CDR3 size: 15 residues. The sample belongs to a study of cytomegalovirus exposure and HLA in healthy donors. The gene calls are TRBV27 and TRBJ2-3; perhaps TRBD2 as D (5 bases). Sequencing was carried out using PBMCs. The sequence derives from a man aged 18 to 30 in good health and CMV-seropositive. CDR3 DNA sequence: TGTGCCAGCAGTTTATCTCGGCGGGCTGCAGATACGCAGTATTTT. Its translation is CASSLSRRAADTQYF.